This T cell receptor (beta chain) was recovered during a study of blood T cell repertoires in COVID-19. Turning to the study itself: Acute-phase and convalescent COVID-19 samples originated in the United States, Italy and Spain.

Original analysis: Reference gene primer amplification yielded estimated nucleated cell counts. The data were produced by immunoSEQ multiplex PCR, yet TCRdb's version contains in-frame clones alone and is incomplete. That table is the source of V, J and clone size, and D and trimming were worked out from the DNA. The repertoire holds around 100,000 clones, with about 86% as singletons. The germline CDR1 and CDR2 sequences are MNHEY and SVGAGI. Trimming removed 2 bases at V and 0 bases at J, with 8 bases between. The CDR3 has 14 amino acids. The TCR sequence derives from a man in his fifties or sixties with acute or convalescent COVID-19. The sample consisted of peripheral blood. J is TRBJ2-7 and V is TRBV6-5; D gene unclear. The DNA of the CDR3 is TGTGCCAGCAGTTACGGGCAGAGCTCCTACGAGCAGTACTTC. It is translated as CASSYGQSSYEQYF.